This TCR beta chain appears in the sequencing data of a study of T cells in Graves' hyperthyroidism and ophthalmopathy. Broader study findings: A 13 V-J signature model discriminated ophthalmopathy versus stable hyperthyroidism. The model forecast ophthalmopathy, anticipating it by a median around 6.5 months before onset. Blood shared most expanded thyroid clonotypes above 0.001.

This CDR3 contains 12 residues. V lost 1 base and J lost 8, with 11 bases in between. Germline V gene data show CDR1 as DFQATT and CDR2 as SNEGSKA (reference sequence). From RNA transcripts, TCR beta CDR3 regions were amplified. The study used the HTBI primer set for a first-round RT-PCR of the TCR CDR3. TCRdb independently ran MiXCR on the multiplex PCR reads; one entry per CDR3 protein. The table has about 400,000 distinct CDR3 sequences, 13% to 15% seen once. This clonotype occurred once. Its target is not known. The chain employs TRBV20-1 and TRBJ1-2, with D perhaps matching TRBD1 (5 bases). The sample taken for sequencing was blood. The clonotype originates from a woman younger than 45 with Graves' ophthalmopathy. CDR3 in DNA: TGCAGTGCTAGAGTACGGGGCCTGGGCTACACCTTC. This translates into CSARVRGLGYTF.